The 12 T cell receptor beta chains below come from one sample, sequenced in a study of blood T cell repertoires in COVID-19. The protocol was immunoSEQ multiplex PCR, while the TCRdb copy is restricted to in-frame clones and leaves out a portion. This table holds some 290,000 clones, roughly 91% found once. The sample was PBMCs or T cells enriched from blood (not recorded which). The receptors come from a woman aged 40 to 50 with acute COVID-19.

The chain is built from TRBV7-8 and TRBJ2-6; no clear D. The CDR3 length is 13 residues. Germline V gives CDR1 SGHVS, CDR2 FQNEAQ. V lost 5 bases to trimming and J lost 3 bases, with 5 bases between them. The CDR3: CASSPGGANVLTF. Here the CDR3 DNA reads TGTGCCAGCAGCCCCGGTGGGGCCAACGTCCTGACTTTC.

V is TRBV15 and J is TRBJ2-5, with TRBD2 as a possible D gene (6 bases). This CDR3 is 14 amino acids long. Trimming shortened V by 5 bases and J by 5 bases, and 15 bases separated the two germline ends. Looked up from germline, CDR1 is LNHNV and CDR2 is YYDKDF (reference sequence). CDR3 loop: CATSRGGIVETQYF. The CDR3 nucleotides read TGTGCCACCAGCCGAGGAGGGATCGTCGAGACCCAGTACTTC.

The gene calls are TRBV3-1 (or the pseudogene TRBV3-2) and TRBJ1-1; D uncertain. V was cut by 2 bases and J by 5 bases, with 9 bases left in between. CDR1 is LGHDT and CDR2 is YNNKEL in the germline V gene (reference sequence). There are 13 residues in the CDR3. The CDR3 bases are TGTGCCAGCAGCCAACTCCACGGGACTGAAGCTTTCTTT. Encoded protein: CASSQLHGTEAFF.

The rearrangement uses TRBV5-5 and TRBJ1-2; TRBD1 agrees at 7 bases. Germline-derived CDR1 and CDR2 are SGHKS and YYEKEE (reference sequence). This CDR3 comprises 16 residues. V gave up 4 bases and J gave up 4 bases; unmatched junction bases: 13. CDR3 sequence reads: CASSPVPGQNVYGYTF. CDR3 coding DNA: TGTGCCAGCAGCCCGGTCCCGGGACAGAATGTCTATGGCTACACCTTC.

V is TRBV30 and J is TRBJ1-2, with D unresolved. Germline V gene data show CDR1 as GTSNPN and CDR2 as SVGIG (reference sequence). With 0 bases removed from V and 8 bases from J, the gap between germline ends came to 13 bases. This CDR3 has 13 residues. In nucleotides, the CDR3 is TGTGCCTGGAGTGTTACCGGAGGGTACGGCTACACCTTC. It encodes CAWSVTGGYGYTF.

This chain links TRBV3-1 (or the pseudogene TRBV3-2) with TRBJ2-3; TRBD2 agrees at 12 bases. The germline gives CDR1 LGHDT, CDR2 YNNKEL (reference sequence). This CDR3 spans 17 amino acids. V shed 2 bases and J 1 base; nucleotides not matched to a gene: 4. The CDR3 DNA follows: TGTGCCAGCAGCCAACTAGCGGGGGGGCCAGGCACAGATACGCAGTATTTT. As protein: CASSQLAGGPGTDTQYF.

This clone was seen only once. This chain links TRBV30 with TRBJ1-4, with 7 bases matching TRBD1. This CDR3 is 15 amino acids long. Per the germline V gene, CDR1 is GTSNPN and CDR2 is SVGIG (reference sequence). V lost 0 bases to trimming and J lost 5 bases; unmatched junction nucleotides: 6. CDR3 region: CAWSVGGSLNEKLFF. CDR3 coding DNA: TGTGCCTGGAGTGTAGGGGGCAGTTTGAATGAAAAACTGTTTTTT.

V and J are TRBV2 and TRBJ1-2; 7 nucleotides line up with TRBD1. This CDR3 has 13 amino acids. Trimming at V came to 5 bases and at J to 2 bases, leaving 2 bases not matched to a gene. Germline V gene sequence: CDR1 SNHLY, CDR2 FYNNEI. CDR3 DNA: TGTGCCAGCAGTAAGACAGGGAACTATGGCTACACCTTC. Translating gives CASSKTGNYGYTF.

The chain couples TRBV30 to TRBJ2-7; 9 nucleotides align to TRBD2. CDR1 is GTSNPN and CDR2 is SVGIG in the germline V gene (reference sequence). The ends lost 3 bases at V and 3 bases at J; junction bases unmatched: 15. The CDR3 consists of 17 residues. CDR3 nucleotide sequence: TGTGCCTGGAGGGACCTAGCGGGACCCTCAGATCTCTACGAGCAGTACTTC. It is translated as CAWRDLAGPSDLYEQYF.

This chain joins TRBV30 and TRBJ1-2; TRBD1 might be the D (5 bases). This CDR3 region has 11 residues. Per the germline V gene, CDR1 is GTSNPN and CDR2 is SVGIG (reference sequence). V lost 2 bases and J 8 bases, leaving 9 bases between the germline ends. The CDR3 nucleotides read TGTGCCTGGAGTATCGGGGGGGGCTACACCTTC. It is translated as CAWSIGGGYTF.

This sequence joins TRBV20-1 and TRBJ2-7, with a tentative D call TRBD1 (6 bases). V shed 3 bases and J shed 7 bases, with 16 bases lying between them. Germline-derived CDR1 and CDR2 are DFQATT and SNEGSKA (reference sequence). CDR3 length equals 13 residues. Here the CDR3 reads CSASVTGNREQYF. CDR3 DNA: TGCAGTGCTAGTGTCACAGGGAACAGGGAGCAGTACTTC.

The V call is TRBV23-1, the J call TRBJ1-5; 8 nucleotides agree with TRBD1. TRBV23-1 is an ORF; its function is uncertain. The length of the CDR3 is 15 residues. V shed 8 bases, J shed 4 bases, and the junction held 10 bases outside the gene matches. The CDR3 sequence: CASGAGTGTNQPQHF. CDR3 nucleotide sequence: TGCGCCAGCGGAGCCGGGACAGGCACGAATCAGCCCCAGCATTTT.